This passage covers 18 T cell receptor beta chains from one sample sequenced in a study of beta chain features in type 1 diabetes. Reverse transcription of all isolated RNA meant that expressed TCRB transcripts were sequenced. Assay: immunoSEQ multiplex PCR; the TCRdb copy retains only in-frame clones and omits some. The profile covers 350,000 to 450,000 clones, with approximately 15% appearing a single time and 0.019% taken by the ten largest. The sequencing input was naive CD4+ T cells from blood. Receptors were obtained from a woman between 18 and 30 years old in good health.

V is TRBV25-1 and J is TRBJ1-5; 10 bases line up with TRBD1. The germline CDR1 and CDR2 sequences are MGHDK and SYGVNS. The J segment lost 6 bases and the V segment lost 1 base, leaving 6 bases of the junction unmatched. The CDR3 is 16 amino acids. As DNA, the CDR3 is TGTGCCAGCAGTGAATCGGGGACAGGGGTTGTTCAGCCCCAGCATTTT. This codes for CASSESGTGVVQPQHF.

This clone was counted between two and nine times. The V and J genes are TRBV27 and TRBJ1-1; 9 bases match TRBD1. V lost 8 bases, J lost 2 bases, and 6 bases stayed unmatched. Germline-derived CDR1 and CDR2 are MNHEY and SMNVEV (reference sequence). The length of the CDR3 is 14 residues. The CDR3 region is CASWGQGLNTEAFF. The CDR3 DNA is TGTGCCAGCTGGGGACAGGGCCTAAACACTGAAGCTTTCTTT.

The gene calls are TRBV30 and TRBJ1-2, with 10 bases matching TRBD1. The V gene end was trimmed by 1 base and the J gene end by 8 bases; junction bases not matched to a gene: 4. Germline-derived CDR1 and CDR2 are GTSNPN and SVGIG (reference sequence). The length of the CDR3 is 13 residues. CDR3 region: CAWSGGTGEGYTF. In DNA form, the CDR3 reads TGTGCCTGGAGTGGTGGGACAGGGGAAGGCTACACCTTC.

This clone was counted only a few times. This rearrangement joins TRBV5-1 to TRBJ1-2, with D uncertain. V shed 4 bases and J shed 3 bases, with 13 bases lying between them. Germline CDR1 and CDR2: SGHRS and YFSETQ. There are 14 residues in the CDR3. The CDR3 here is CASSPRTEDYGYTF. CDR3 DNA: TGCGCCAGCAGCCCCCGGACGGAGGACTATGGCTACACCTTC. Looking up the rest from reference TRBV5-1 and TRBJ1-2 gives the full variable domain: KAGVTQTPRYLIKTRGQQVTLSCSPISGHRSVSWYQQTPGQGLQFLFEYFSETQRNKGNFPGRFSGRQFSNSRSEMNVSTLELGDSALYLCASSPRTEDYGYTFGSGTRLTVV.

This clone was observed a few times. The chain is built from TRBV18 and TRBJ2-7, with TRBD2 as a possible D gene (5 bases). Trimming removed 0 bases from V and 7 bases from J, with 16 bases in between. CDR3 length: 15 residues. CDR1 is KGHSH and CDR2 is LQKENI in the germline V gene. The CDR3 sequence: CASSPPMVGVGEQYF. Here the CDR3 DNA reads TGTGCCAGCTCACCACCGATGGTGGGAGTGGGTGAGCAGTACTTC.

The sample holds a few counts of this clone. The chain couples TRBV30 to TRBJ1-2; TRBD1 matches at 7 bases. The CDR3 has 16 amino acids. Germline values: CDR1 GTSNPN, CDR2 SVGIG (reference sequence). The ends lost 6 bases at V and 0 bases at J; junction bases unmatched: 13. The CDR3 region is CACKTGTVGANYGYTF. In DNA, the CDR3 is TGTGCCTGTAAGACAGGGACGGTGGGAGCTAACTATGGCTACACCTTC.

V is TRBV18 and J is TRBJ2-1; no clear D gene. The germline gives CDR1 KGHSH, CDR2 LQKENI. V lost 3 bases and J lost 4, with 16 bases in between. This CDR3 is 16 amino acids long. The CDR3 reads CASSPSVHTVYNEQFF. The CDR3 DNA follows: TGTGCCAGCTCACCGAGTGTCCATACTGTTTACAATGAGCAGTTCTTC.

The chain is built from TRBV28 and TRBJ2-7; D is undetermined. The CDR3 spans 13 residues. The germline V and J ends were trimmed by 11 bases and 0 bases, with 14 bases remaining between them. Germline CDR1 and CDR2: MDHEN and SYDVKM. CDR3 in amino acids: CAPPRALSYEQYF. CDR3 bases: TGTGCCCCCCCCCGAGCTCTCTCCTACGAGCAGTACTTC.

This clone has only a few counts. This sequence joins TRBV6-4 and TRBJ2-5, with TRBD2 matching 10 bases. CDR3 size: 15 residues. Germline V gene lookup returns CDR1 MRHNA and CDR2 SNTAGT. J was trimmed by 4 bases and V by 0 bases; bases with no gene match: 2. Here the CDR3 reads CASSDSASGRETQYF. The CDR3 DNA is TGTGCCAGCAGTGACTCTGCTAGCGGGAGAGAGACCCAGTACTTC.

This clone was seen more than once but under ten times. The chain links TRBV28 to TRBJ2-7, with D unresolved. This CDR3 has 12 residues. V was clipped by 6 bases and J by 7 bases, with 13 bases between them. Germline CDR1 is MDHEN and CDR2 is SYDVKM. DNA of the CDR3: TGTGCCAGCAGCAGGCCCCGTTGGGAGCAGTACTTC. Translated, it gives CASSRPRWEQYF.

For the CDR3, the DNA is TGTGCCAGCAGCTCCGGGACTAGTTTATTCTTC. It codes for CASSSGTSLFF. The V gene is TRBV7-3, the J gene TRBJ2-1; TRBD2 aligns across 8 bases. Germline-derived CDR1 and CDR2 are SGHTA and FQGTGA. The junction had 6 bases not matched to a gene; V was cut back by 4 bases and J by 16 bases. The CDR3 is 11 amino acids.

The chain has TRBV4-1 and TRBJ2-3; D may be TRBD1 (5 bases). With 4 bases removed from V and 1 base from J, the gap between germline ends came to 15 bases. CDR3 size: 16 residues. Germline lookup yields CDR1 MGHRA and CDR2 YSYEKL. The CDR3 DNA is TGCGCCAGCAGCCTCACCGAAGGGGCTCGCACAGATACGCAGTATTTT. This gives the protein CASSLTEGARTDTQYF.

The rearrangement uses TRBV28 and TRBJ1-4; D gene uncertain. Trimming shortened V by 5 bases and J by 6 bases, and 10 bases separated the two germline ends. Germline assignment: CDR1 MDHEN and CDR2 SYDVKM. This CDR3 spans 13 amino acids. CDR3 in amino acids: CASSTQIDEKLFF. The CDR3 nucleotides are TGTGCCAGCAGTACCCAGATCGATGAAAAACTGTTTTTT.

The CDR3: CASRRGQLSYEQYF. CDR3 bases: TGTGCCAGCAGAAGGGGACAACTATCCTACGAGCAGTACTTC. The rearrangement links TRBV6-5 to TRBJ2-7, with a tentative D call TRBD1 (6 bases). Trimming stripped 6 bases from V and 1 base from J, with 13 bases between. The CDR3 contains 14 residues. Germline lookup yields CDR1 MNHEY and CDR2 SVGAGI.

V and J are TRBV7-9 and TRBJ2-7; D is unclear. Germline CDR1 reads SEHNR; CDR2 reads FQNEAQ (reference sequence). V was cut by 3 bases and J by 4 bases, with 10 bases left in between. The CDR3 has 13 residues. DNA for the CDR3: TGTGCCAGCAGCTTGGTCGGTAATTACGAGCAGTACTTC. Translating gives CASSLVGNYEQYF.

CDR3 DNA: TGTGCCAGCAGCTTGGGTACAGGGGGCCACTACGAGCAGTACTTC. Encoded protein: CASSLGTGGHYEQYF. The chain employs TRBV7-9 and TRBJ2-7; 9 nucleotides agree with TRBD1. The CDR3 is made up of 15 amino acids. J lost 3 bases, V lost 3 bases, and 6 bases had no gene match. Looked up from germline, CDR1 is SEHNR and CDR2 is FQNEAQ (reference sequence).

This clone was picked up a small number of times. The genes are TRBV5-4 and TRBJ2-1; 12 nucleotides align to TRBD2. J was trimmed by 2 bases and V by 5 bases; bases with no gene match: 2. The germline V gene has CDR1 SGHNT and CDR2 YYREEE (reference sequence). CDR3 length equals 15 residues. Written as DNA, the CDR3 is TGTGCCAGCAGTACTAGCGGGAGGACCTACAATGAGCAGTTCTTC. It is translated as CASSTSGRTYNEQFF.

A few counts support this clone. This chain uses TRBV29-1 with TRBJ2-7; the match to TRBD1 covers 8 bases. CDR1 is SQVTM and CDR2 is ANQGSEA in the germline V gene. The CDR3 loop spans 13 amino acids. J gave up 5 bases and V 5 bases, and 8 bases lay outside the gene matches. The CDR3 nucleotides read TGCAGCGTTCTGACAGGGGCGAGGGACGAGCAGTACTTC. This translates into CSVLTGARDEQYF.